This entry lists 19 T cell receptor beta chains sequenced from one sample in a study of blood T cell repertoires in COVID-19. Clones were read by immunoSEQ multiplex PCR, and TCRdb kept only the in-frame ones, dropping some. The repertoire has around 200,000 clones, around 82% of them found once; the top ten carry approximately 4%. Sequenced material: peripheral blood. The receptors come from a middle-aged man with active or convalescent COVID-19.

J is TRBJ1-1 and V is TRBV2, with TRBD1 matching 7 bases. The ends lost 6 bases at V and 1 base at J; junction bases unmatched: 5. The CDR3 has 14 amino acids. Germline V gene data show CDR1 as SNHLY and CDR2 as FYNNEI. The CDR3 DNA reads as TGTGCCAGCAGCAGGAACAGGGGGAACACTGAAGCTTTCTTT. Encoded protein: CASSRNRGNTEAFF. The variable domain in full, with the rest retrieved from reference TRBV2 and TRBJ1-1, is EPEVTQTPSHQVTQMGQEVILRCVPISNHLYFYWYRQILGQKVEFLVSFYNNEISEKSEIFDDQFSVERPDGSNFTLKIRSTKLEDSAMYFCASSRNRGNTEAFFGQGTRLTVV.

The CDR3 reads CASSEVGGALSTDTQYF. The CDR3 region has the DNA TGTGCCAGCAGTGAAGTAGGGGGGGCATTAAGCACAGATACGCAGTATTTT. The chain uses TRBV6-1 and TRBJ2-3; TRBD2 is a possible D gene (7 bases). The CDR3 is 17 amino acids. Trimming shortened V by 1 base and J by 0 bases, and 14 bases separated the two germline ends. The germline V gene encodes CDR1 MNHNS and CDR2 SASEGT.

The gene calls are TRBV21-1 and TRBJ1-1. TRBV21-1 corresponds to a pseudogene. The CDR3 runs 16 residues. CDR3 amino acids: CASSKPPESMNTEAFF. The CDR3 nucleotides read TGTGCCAGCAGCAAACCCCCGGAGAGCATGAACACTGAAGCTTTCTTT.

The genes are TRBV5-5 and TRBJ1-1; 8 bases are shared with TRBD1. CDR3 length: 14 residues. Germline CDR1 and CDR2: SGHKS and YYEKEE (reference sequence). V was pared by 2 bases and J by 7 bases, with 7 bases of the junction left unmatched. CDR3 DNA: TGTGCCAGCAGCTTAGCTCAGGGGGCGGGTGAAGCTTTCTTT. Translation gives CASSLAQGAGEAFF.

The rearrangement joins TRBV7-3 to TRBJ2-5; 8 bases are shared with TRBD1. The CDR3 totals 15 residues. Germline trimming cut 5 bases from V and 4 bases from J; bases unmatched to any gene: 9. Germline CDR1 and CDR2: SGHTA and FQGTGA. CDR3 region: CASSHNRGRLETQYF. The DNA for the CDR3 is TGTGCCAGCAGCCATAACAGGGGGAGATTAGAGACCCAGTACTTC.

This chain joins TRBV28 and TRBJ2-3; 7 bases agree with TRBD2. This CDR3 contains 14 residues. V shed 3 bases, J shed 1 base, and the junction held 1 base outside the gene matches. CDR1 is MDHEN, CDR2 SYDVKM, per germline. CDR3 region: CASSFLAGTDTQYF. CDR3 DNA sequence: TGTGCCAGCAGTTTCCTAGCGGGCACAGATACGCAGTATTTT.

This chain links TRBV6-6 with TRBJ2-2; 9 bases map to TRBD1. This CDR3 is 16 amino acids long. Germline CDR1 and CDR2: MNHNY and SVGAGI (reference sequence). The V and J ends lost 6 bases and 5 bases, in that order; junction bases with no gene match: 10. CDR3 protein: CASRLRGQGKTGELFF. CDR3 in DNA: TGTGCCAGCAGGTTACGGGGACAGGGAAAAACCGGGGAGCTGTTTTTT.

The chain couples TRBV18 to TRBJ1-1, with 9 bases aligning to TRBD1. V lost 6 bases to trimming and J lost 4 bases; unmatched junction nucleotides: 6. Germline lookup yields CDR1 KGHSH and CDR2 LQKENI. The length of the CDR3 is 14 residues. As DNA, the CDR3 is TGTGCCAGCTCGCGGGACAGGGTCGGCACTGAAGCTTTCTTT. Amino acids: CASSRDRVGTEAFF.

The chain has TRBV7-9 and TRBJ1-2; perhaps TRBD1 as D (6 bases). The CDR3 has 13 amino acids. The germline V gene encodes CDR1 SEHNR and CDR2 FQNEAQ (reference sequence). Trimming took off 4 bases at V and 1 base at J, with 7 bases between the two ends. This CDR3 is CASSSDSNYGYTF. The CDR3 region has the DNA TGTGCCAGCAGCTCGGACAGTAACTATGGCTACACCTTC.

The CDR3 nucleotides read TGTGCCAGCAGTTTGGCGCTAGCGGGGGTTACGCAGTATTTT. Its translation is CASSLALAGVTQYF. This rearrangement joins TRBV28 to TRBJ2-3, with 10 bases aligning to TRBD2. The CDR3 is 14 residues long. J gave up 8 bases and V 3 bases, and 5 bases lay outside the gene matches. Looked up from germline, CDR1 is MDHEN and CDR2 is SYDVKM.

The V gene is TRBV15, the J gene TRBJ1-1, with 8 bases identical to TRBD1. Germline V lookup: CDR1 LNHNV, CDR2 YYDKDF (reference sequence). This CDR3 has 13 amino acids. The V segment lost 5 bases and the J segment 4 bases; nucleotides outside the gene matches: 3. The CDR3 sequence is CATSRDRGTEAFF. The CDR3 nucleotides read TGTGCCACCAGCCGTGACAGGGGCACTGAAGCTTTCTTT.

The chain couples TRBV4-3 to TRBJ1-5; D is unclear. Between the trimmed V and J ends, which lost 0 bases and 7 bases, there was a span of 7 bases. The CDR3 has 13 amino acids. CDR1 and CDR2 from the germline V gene are LGHNA and YSLEER. CDR3 DNA: TGCGCCAGCAGCCAAGAATTACGGCAGCCCCAGCATTTT. Translated: CASSQELRQPQHF.

The genes are TRBV28 and TRBJ1-3; unclear D gene. Germline CDR1 is MDHEN and CDR2 is SYDVKM. This CDR3 has 15 amino acids. Trimming took off 5 bases at V and 4 bases at J, with 15 bases between the two ends. CDR3 DNA sequence: TGTGCCAGCAGTCCCCCCTGGGCTGGAGGAAACACCATATATTTT. This codes for CASSPPWAGGNTIYF. The whole variable domain, remainder taken from reference TRBV28 and TRBJ1-3, is DVKVTQSSRYLVKRTGEKVFLECVQDMDHENMFWYRQDPGLGLRLIYFSYDVKMKEKGDIPEGYSVSREKKERFSLILESASTNQTSMYLCASSPPWAGGNTIYFGEGSWLTVV.

The chain carries TRBV4-2 and TRBJ2-1; D remains ambiguous. The germline V gene has CDR1 LGHNA and CDR2 YNFKEQ. The CDR3 runs to 15 residues. The V and J ends lost 0 bases and 5 bases respectively, with 11 bases between them. The CDR3 DNA reads as TGTGCCAGCAGCCAAGACTTGGCTGGGCACAATGAGCAGTTCTTC. It translates to CASSQDLAGHNEQFF.

The chain has TRBV5-1 and TRBJ1-2; possibly TRBD1 for D (5 bases). The CDR3 contains 17 residues. Germline CDR1 is SGHRS and CDR2 is YFSETQ. The V and J ends lost 1 base and 7 bases respectively, with 23 bases between them. As DNA, the CDR3 is TGCGCCAGCAGCTTGTCCTTCCCGGGGGACCCAAGAGTTGGCTACACCTTC. This gives the protein CASSLSFPGDPRVGYTF.

The chain has TRBV5-4 and TRBJ1-2, with a weak D call TRBD1 (5 bases). Germline V gene sequence: CDR1 SGHNT, CDR2 YYREEE (reference sequence). This CDR3 spans 13 amino acids. The V end was cut by 3 bases, the J end by 2 bases, with 8 bases between. As DNA, the CDR3 is TGTGCCAGCAGCTCGCAGGGAAACTATGGCTACACCTTC. It specifies CASSSQGNYGYTF.

This rearrangement joins TRBV7-3 to TRBJ1-1; D unresolved. CDR1 and CDR2 (germline): SGHTA, FQGTGA. This CDR3 region has 14 residues. V was trimmed by 2 bases and J by 2 bases, leaving 9 bases between them. The CDR3 nucleotides read TGTGCCAGCAGCTTACGCGGCGATAACACTGAAGCTTTCTTT. The encoded protein is CASSLRGDNTEAFF.

This chain uses TRBV6-5 with TRBJ1-1, with 10 bases that match TRBD1. The V gene end was trimmed by 5 bases and the J gene end by 4 bases; junction bases not matched to a gene: 4. The CDR3 has 14 amino acids. CDR1 and CDR2 (germline): MNHEY, SVGAGI. The CDR3 loop is CASSPRTGGTEAFF. CDR3 nucleotide sequence: TGTGCCAGCAGTCCTCGGACAGGGGGCACTGAAGCTTTCTTT.

The V call is TRBV5-8, the J call TRBJ1-2; unclear D gene. CDR1 and CDR2 (germline): SGHTS, YDEGEE. The V end lost 1 base, the J end lost 3 bases, and 13 bases lay between the germline ends. The CDR3 contains 15 residues. CDR3 DNA: TGTGCCAGCAGCTTGTGGAGGAAAGGCGACTATGGCTACACCTTC. Amino acids: CASSLWRKGDYGYTF.